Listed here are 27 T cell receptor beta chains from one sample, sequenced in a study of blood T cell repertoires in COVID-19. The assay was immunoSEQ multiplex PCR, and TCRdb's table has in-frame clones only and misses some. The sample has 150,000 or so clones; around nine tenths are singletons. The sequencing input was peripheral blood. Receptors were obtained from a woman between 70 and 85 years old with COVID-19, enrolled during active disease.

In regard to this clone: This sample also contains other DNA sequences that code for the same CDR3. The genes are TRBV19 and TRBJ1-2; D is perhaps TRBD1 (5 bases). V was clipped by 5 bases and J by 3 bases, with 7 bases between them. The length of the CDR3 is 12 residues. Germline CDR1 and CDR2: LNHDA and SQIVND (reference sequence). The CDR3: CASSQGDYGYTF. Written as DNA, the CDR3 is TGTGCCAGTAGTCAGGGTGACTATGGCTACACCTTC.

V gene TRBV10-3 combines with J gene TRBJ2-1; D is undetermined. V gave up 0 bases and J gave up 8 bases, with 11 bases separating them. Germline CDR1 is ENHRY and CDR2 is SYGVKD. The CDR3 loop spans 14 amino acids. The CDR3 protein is CAISESHGIDEQFF. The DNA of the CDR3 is TGTGCCATCAGTGAGTCGCACGGTATCGATGAGCAGTTCTTC.

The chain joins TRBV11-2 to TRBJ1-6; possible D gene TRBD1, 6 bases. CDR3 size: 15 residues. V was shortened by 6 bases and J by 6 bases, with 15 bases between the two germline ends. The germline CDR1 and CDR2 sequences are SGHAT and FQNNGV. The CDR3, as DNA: TGTGCCAGCAGGAAAAACAGGGCTGCTAATTCACCCCTCCACTTT. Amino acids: CASRKNRAANSPLHF.

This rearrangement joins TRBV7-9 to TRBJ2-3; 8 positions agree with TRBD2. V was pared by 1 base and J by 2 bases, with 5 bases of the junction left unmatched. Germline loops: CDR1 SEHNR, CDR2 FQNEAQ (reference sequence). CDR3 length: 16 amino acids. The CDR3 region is CASSLEAGASTDTQYF. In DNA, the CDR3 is TGTGCCAGCAGCTTAGAAGCGGGGGCCTCCACAGATACGCAGTATTTT. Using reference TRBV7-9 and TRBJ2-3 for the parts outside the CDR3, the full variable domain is DTGVSQNPRHKITKRGQNVTFRCDPISEHNRLYWYRQTLGQGPEFLTYFQNEAQLEKSRLLSDRFSAERPKGSFSTLEIQRTEQGDSAMYLCASSLEAGASTDTQYFGPGTRLTVL.

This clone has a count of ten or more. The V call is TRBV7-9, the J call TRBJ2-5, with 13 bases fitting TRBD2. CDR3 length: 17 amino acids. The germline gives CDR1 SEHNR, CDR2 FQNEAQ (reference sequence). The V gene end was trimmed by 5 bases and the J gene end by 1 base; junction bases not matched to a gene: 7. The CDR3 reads CASSLGLAGVFQETQYF. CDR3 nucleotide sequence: TGTGCCAGCAGCCTAGGACTAGCGGGGGTCTTCCAAGAGACCCAGTACTTC.

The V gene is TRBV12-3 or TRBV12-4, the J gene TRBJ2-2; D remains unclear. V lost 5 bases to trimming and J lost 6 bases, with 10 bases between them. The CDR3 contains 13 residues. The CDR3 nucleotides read TGTGCCAGCAGTAAGAGAATAGCCGGGGAGCTGTTTTTT. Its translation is CASSKRIAGELFF.

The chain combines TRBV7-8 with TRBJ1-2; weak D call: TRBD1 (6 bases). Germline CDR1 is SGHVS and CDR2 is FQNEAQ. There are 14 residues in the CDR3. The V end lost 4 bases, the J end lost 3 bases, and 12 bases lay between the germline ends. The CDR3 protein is CASSYSGADYGYTF. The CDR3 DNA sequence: TGTGCCAGCAGCTATTCAGGGGCTGACTATGGCTACACCTTC.

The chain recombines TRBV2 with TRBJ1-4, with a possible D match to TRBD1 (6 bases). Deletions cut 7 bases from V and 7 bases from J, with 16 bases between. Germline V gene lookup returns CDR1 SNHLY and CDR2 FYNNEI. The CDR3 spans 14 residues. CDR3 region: CASNHRQDPEKLFF. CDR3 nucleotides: TGTGCCAGCAATCATCGACAGGATCCTGAAAAACTGTTTTTT.

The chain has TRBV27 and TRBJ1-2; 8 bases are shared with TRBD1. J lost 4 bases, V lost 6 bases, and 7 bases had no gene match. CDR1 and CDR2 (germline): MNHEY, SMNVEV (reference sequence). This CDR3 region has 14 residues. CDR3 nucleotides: TGTGCCAGCAGCCAAGACAGGGGAACCTATGGCTACACCTTC. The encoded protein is CASSQDRGTYGYTF.

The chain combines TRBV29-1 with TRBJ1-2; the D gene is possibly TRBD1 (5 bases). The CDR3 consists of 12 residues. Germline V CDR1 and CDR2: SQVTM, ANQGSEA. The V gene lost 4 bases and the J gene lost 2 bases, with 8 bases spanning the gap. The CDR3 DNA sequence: TGCAGCGTTGTCAACAGGAACTATGGCTACACCTTC. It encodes CSVVNRNYGYTF.

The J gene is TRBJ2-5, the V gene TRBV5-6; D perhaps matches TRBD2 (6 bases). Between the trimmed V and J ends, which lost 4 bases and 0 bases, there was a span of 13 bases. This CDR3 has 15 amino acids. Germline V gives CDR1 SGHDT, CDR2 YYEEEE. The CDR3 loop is CASSGSLAYQETQYF. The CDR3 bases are TGTGCCAGCAGCGGGAGCCTAGCGTACCAAGAGACCCAGTACTTC.

CDR3 in DNA: TGTGCCAGCAGGCCGAGGGACACCTCCTACGAGCAGTACTTC. Its translation: CASRPRDTSYEQYF. The chain is built from TRBV2 and TRBJ2-7; weak D call: TRBD1 (6 bases). Trimming cost V 6 bases and J 0 bases, with 12 bases left between them. CDR1 and CDR2 (germline): SNHLY, FYNNEI. The CDR3 length is 14 residues.

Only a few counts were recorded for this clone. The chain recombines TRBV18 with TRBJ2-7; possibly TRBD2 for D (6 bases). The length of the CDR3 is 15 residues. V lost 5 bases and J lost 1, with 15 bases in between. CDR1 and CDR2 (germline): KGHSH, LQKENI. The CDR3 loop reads CASSLRETRSYEQYF. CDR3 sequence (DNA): TGTGCCAGCTCATTAAGGGAGACTAGATCCTACGAGCAGTACTTC.

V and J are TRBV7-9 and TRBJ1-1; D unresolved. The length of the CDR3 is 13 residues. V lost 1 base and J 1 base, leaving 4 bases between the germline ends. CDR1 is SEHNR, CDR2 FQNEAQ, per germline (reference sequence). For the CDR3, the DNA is TGTGCCAGCAGCTTAGGGCAGAACACTGAAGCTTTCTTT. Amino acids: CASSLGQNTEAFF.

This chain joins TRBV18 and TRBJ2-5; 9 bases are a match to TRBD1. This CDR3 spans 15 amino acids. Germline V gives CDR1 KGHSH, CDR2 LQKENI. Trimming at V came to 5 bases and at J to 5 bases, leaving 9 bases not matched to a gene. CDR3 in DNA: TGTGCCAGCTCAGAGGACAGGGGAGGTCGGGAGACCCAGTACTTC. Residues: CASSEDRGGRETQYF.

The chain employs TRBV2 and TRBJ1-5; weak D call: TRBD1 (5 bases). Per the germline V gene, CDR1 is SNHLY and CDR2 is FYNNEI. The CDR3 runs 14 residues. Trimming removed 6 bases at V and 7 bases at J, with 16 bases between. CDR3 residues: CASSLDSTTQPQHF. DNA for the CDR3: TGTGCCAGCAGCCTCGACAGTACTACCCAGCCCCAGCATTTT.

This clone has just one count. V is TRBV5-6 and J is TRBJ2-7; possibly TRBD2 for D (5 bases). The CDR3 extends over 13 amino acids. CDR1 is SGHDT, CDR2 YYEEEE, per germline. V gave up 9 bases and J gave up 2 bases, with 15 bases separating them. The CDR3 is CATPPGCPYEQYF. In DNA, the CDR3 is TGTGCCACCCCTCCGGGGTGCCCCTACGAGCAGTACTTC.

CDR3 nucleotide sequence: TGTGCCAGCAGCTTAGAGCGACAGGGCGAGCAGTACTTC. Translation: CASSLERQGEQYF. The chain couples TRBV7-2 to TRBJ2-7, with TRBD1 matching 7 bases. The CDR3 is made up of 13 amino acids. Germline loops: CDR1 SGHTA, CDR2 FQGNSA. J gave up 6 bases and V 1 base, and 3 bases lay outside the gene matches.

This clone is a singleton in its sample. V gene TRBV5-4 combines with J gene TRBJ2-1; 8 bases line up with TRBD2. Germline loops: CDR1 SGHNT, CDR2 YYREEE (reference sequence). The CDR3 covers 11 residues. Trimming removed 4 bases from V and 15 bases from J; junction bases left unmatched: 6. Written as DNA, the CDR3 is TGTGCCAGCAGCCCCGGACTAGCTTTGTTCTTC. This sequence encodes CASSPGLALFF.

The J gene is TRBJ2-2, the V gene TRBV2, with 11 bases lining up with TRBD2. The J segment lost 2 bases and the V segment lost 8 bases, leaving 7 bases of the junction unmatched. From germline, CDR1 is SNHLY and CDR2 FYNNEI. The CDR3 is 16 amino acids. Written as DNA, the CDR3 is TGTGCCAGCGTTTATAGCGGGGGGGCAAACACCGGGGAGCTGTTTTTT. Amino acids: CASVYSGGANTGELFF.

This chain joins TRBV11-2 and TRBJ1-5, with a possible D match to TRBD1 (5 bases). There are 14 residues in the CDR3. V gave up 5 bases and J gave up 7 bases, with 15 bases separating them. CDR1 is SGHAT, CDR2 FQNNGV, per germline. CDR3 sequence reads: CASSPQAGWQPQHF. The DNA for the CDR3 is TGTGCCAGCAGCCCACAGGCAGGGTGGCAGCCCCAGCATTTT.

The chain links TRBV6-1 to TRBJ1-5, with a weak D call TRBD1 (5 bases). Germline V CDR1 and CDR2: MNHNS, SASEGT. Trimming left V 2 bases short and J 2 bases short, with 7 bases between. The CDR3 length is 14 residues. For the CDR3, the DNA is TGTGCCAGCAGTGAATCCAGGGGCAATCAGCCCCAGCATTTT. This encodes CASSESRGNQPQHF.

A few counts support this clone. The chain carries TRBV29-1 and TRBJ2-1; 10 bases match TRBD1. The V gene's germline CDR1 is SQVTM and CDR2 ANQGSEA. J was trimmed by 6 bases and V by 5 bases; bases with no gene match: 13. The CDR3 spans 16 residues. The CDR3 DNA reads TGCAGCGTTAGCCGGACAGGGGGGGTTGGAGGCAATGAGCAGTTCTTC. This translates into CSVSRTGGVGGNEQFF.

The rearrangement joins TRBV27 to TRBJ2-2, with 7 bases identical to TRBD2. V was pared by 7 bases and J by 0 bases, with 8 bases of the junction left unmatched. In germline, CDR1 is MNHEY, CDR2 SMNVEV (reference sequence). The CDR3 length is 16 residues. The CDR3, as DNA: TGTGCCAGCACTCCACGGGCGGGGGCGAACACCGGGGAGCTGTTTTTT. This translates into CASTPRAGANTGELFF.

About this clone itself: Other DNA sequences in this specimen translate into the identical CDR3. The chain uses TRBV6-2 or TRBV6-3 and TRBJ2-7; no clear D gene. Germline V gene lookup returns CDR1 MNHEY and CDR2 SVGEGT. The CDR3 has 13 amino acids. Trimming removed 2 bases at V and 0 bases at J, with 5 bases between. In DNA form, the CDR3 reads TGTGCCAGCAGTTACAGACTCTCCTACGAGCAGTACTTC. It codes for CASSYRLSYEQYF.

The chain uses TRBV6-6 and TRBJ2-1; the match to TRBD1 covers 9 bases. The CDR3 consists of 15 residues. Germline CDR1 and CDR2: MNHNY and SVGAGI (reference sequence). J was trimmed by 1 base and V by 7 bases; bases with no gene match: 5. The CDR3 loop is CASTLGQGSYNEQFF. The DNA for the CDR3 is TGTGCCAGCACCCTGGGACAGGGATCCTACAATGAGCAGTTCTTC.

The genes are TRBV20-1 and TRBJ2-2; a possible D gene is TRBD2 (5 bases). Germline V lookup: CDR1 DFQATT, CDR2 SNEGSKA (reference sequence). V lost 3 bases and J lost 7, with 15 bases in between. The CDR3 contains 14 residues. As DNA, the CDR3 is TGCAGTGCTAGTAGAGGAAGTGAGGGCGGGGAGCTGTTTTTT. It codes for CSASRGSEGGELFF.